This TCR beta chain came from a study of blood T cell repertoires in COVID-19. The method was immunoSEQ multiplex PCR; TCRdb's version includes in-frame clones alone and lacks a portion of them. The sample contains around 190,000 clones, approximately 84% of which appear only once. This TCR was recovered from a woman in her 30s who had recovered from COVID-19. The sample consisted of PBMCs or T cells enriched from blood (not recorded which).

The CDR3 DNA reads as TGTGCCAGCTCACCGACCCAGGGACAAGAGACCCAGTACTTC. Amino acid sequence: CASSPTQGQETQYF. This chain links TRBV18 with TRBJ2-5; a weak D match, TRBD1 (5 bases). Germline lookup yields CDR1 KGHSH and CDR2 LQKENI. V was shortened by 3 bases and J by 2 bases, with 10 bases between the two germline ends. The CDR3 has 14 amino acids.